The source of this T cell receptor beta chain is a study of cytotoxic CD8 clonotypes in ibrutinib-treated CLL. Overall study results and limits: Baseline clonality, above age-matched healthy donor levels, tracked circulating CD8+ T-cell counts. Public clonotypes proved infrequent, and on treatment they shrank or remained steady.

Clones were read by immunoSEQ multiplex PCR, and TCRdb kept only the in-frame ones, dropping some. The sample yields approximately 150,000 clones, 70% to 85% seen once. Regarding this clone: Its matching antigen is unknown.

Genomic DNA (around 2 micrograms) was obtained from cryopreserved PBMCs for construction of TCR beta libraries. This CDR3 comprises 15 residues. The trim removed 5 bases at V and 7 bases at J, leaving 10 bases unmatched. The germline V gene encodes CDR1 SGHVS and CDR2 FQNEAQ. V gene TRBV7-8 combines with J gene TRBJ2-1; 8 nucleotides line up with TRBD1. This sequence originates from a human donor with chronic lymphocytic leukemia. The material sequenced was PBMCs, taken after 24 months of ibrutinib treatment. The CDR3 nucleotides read TGTGCCAGCAGCGTGCGGACAGGGAGGCGGAATGAGCAGTTCTTC. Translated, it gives CASSVRTGRRNEQFF. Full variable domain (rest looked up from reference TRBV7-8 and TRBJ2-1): GAGVSQSPRYKVAKRGQDVALRCDPISGHVSLFWYQQALGQGPEFLTYFQNEAQLDKSGLPSDRFFAERPEGSVSTLKIQRTQQEDSAVYLCASSVRTGRRNEQFFGPGTRLTVL.